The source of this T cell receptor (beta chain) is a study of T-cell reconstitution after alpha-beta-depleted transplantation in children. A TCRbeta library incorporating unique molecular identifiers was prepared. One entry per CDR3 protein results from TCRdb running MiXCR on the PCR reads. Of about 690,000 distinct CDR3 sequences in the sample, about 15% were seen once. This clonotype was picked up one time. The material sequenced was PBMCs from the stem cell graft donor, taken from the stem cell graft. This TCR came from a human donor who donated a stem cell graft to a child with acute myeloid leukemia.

CDR3 sequence: CASSHRGWTEAFF. The DNA of the CDR3 is TGTGCCAGCAGCCACAGGGGTTGGACTGAAGCTTTCTTT. The chain employs TRBV11-1 and TRBJ1-1, with 7 bases identical to TRBD1. Trimming removed 5 bases from V and 5 bases from J; junction bases left unmatched: 5. Germline V gene lookup returns CDR1 SGHAT and CDR2 FQDESV (reference sequence). The length of the CDR3 is 13 residues.